What follows are 6 T cell receptor beta chains derived from one specimen sequenced in a study of blood T cells in healthy people across ages. Using a J-beta primer mix together with a sample-barcoded 5' primer, a second PCR was run for about 6 to 12 cycles. TCRdb used MiXCR to reprocess the 5' RACE reads, holding one entry per CDR3 protein. The sample yields about 1.8 million distinct CDR3 sequences, 49% seen once. Input material: blood. The receptors originated from a woman between 40 and 50 years old in good health.

The V call is TRBV7-9, the J call TRBJ2-7, with TRBD1 matching 7 bases. The CDR3 runs 15 residues. With 5 bases clipped from V and 3 bases from J, the junction kept 10 bases outside the gene matches. Germline V gene sequence: CDR1 SEHNR, CDR2 FQNEAQ (reference sequence). CDR3 DNA sequence: TGTGCCAGCAGCAAGGGACAGCCCAGCGGCTACGAGCAGTACTTC. It yields the protein CASSKGQPSGYEQYF.

This clonotype was seen a handful of times. V usage is TRBV7-2 and J usage is TRBJ2-4, with 9 bases that match TRBD2. The V segment lost 6 bases and the J segment 0 bases; nucleotides outside the gene matches: 3. This CDR3 has 15 residues. Germline V gene data show CDR1 as SGHTA and CDR2 as FQGNSA. CDR3 sequence reads: CASRTSGLAKNIQYF. The CDR3 nucleotides read TGTGCCAGCAGGACTAGCGGACTAGCCAAAAACATTCAGTACTTC.

The rearrangement uses TRBV20-1 and TRBJ2-1; possibly TRBD2 for D (5 bases). V shed 0 bases and J shed 9 bases, with 12 bases lying between them. The CDR3 extends over 13 amino acids. The germline CDR1 and CDR2 sequences are DFQATT and SNEGSKA (reference sequence). In DNA form, the CDR3 reads TGCAGTGCTAGAGATGGCGGACTTAGTGAGCAGTTCTTC. This encodes CSARDGGLSEQFF.

This chain connects TRBV9 to TRBJ2-1; 10 bases map to TRBD2. The CDR3 loop spans 19 amino acids. Germline V gene lookup returns CDR1 SGDLS and CDR2 YYNGEE. Losses at the gene ends were 0 bases for V and 10 bases for J; bases not matched to a gene: 19. The CDR3 region has the DNA TGTGCCAGCAGCGTAGGAAGGAGCGGGGGGGCCTTTGTTGTAGGGGAGCAGTTCTTC. Translated, it gives CASSVGRSGGAFVVGEQFF.

At least ten counts were recorded for this clonotype. The gene calls are TRBV7-2 and TRBJ2-4; D may be TRBD1 (6 bases). This CDR3 comprises 13 residues. Germline-derived CDR1 and CDR2 are SGHTA and FQGNSA. V lost 2 bases, J lost 6 bases, and 8 bases lay in between. The CDR3 DNA reads TGTGCCAGCAGCTTACAGGGGAGAAACATTCAGTACTTC. It is translated as CASSLQGRNIQYF.

The chain recombines TRBV12-3 or TRBV12-4 with TRBJ2-1, with 7 bases lining up with TRBD2. V trimming: 4 bases; J trimming: 5 bases; junction bases outside the gene matches: 5. This CDR3 has 14 amino acids. The CDR3 nucleotides read TGTGCCAGCAGTTCCGGGACTATAAACAATGAGCAGTTCTTC. This codes for CASSSGTINNEQFF.